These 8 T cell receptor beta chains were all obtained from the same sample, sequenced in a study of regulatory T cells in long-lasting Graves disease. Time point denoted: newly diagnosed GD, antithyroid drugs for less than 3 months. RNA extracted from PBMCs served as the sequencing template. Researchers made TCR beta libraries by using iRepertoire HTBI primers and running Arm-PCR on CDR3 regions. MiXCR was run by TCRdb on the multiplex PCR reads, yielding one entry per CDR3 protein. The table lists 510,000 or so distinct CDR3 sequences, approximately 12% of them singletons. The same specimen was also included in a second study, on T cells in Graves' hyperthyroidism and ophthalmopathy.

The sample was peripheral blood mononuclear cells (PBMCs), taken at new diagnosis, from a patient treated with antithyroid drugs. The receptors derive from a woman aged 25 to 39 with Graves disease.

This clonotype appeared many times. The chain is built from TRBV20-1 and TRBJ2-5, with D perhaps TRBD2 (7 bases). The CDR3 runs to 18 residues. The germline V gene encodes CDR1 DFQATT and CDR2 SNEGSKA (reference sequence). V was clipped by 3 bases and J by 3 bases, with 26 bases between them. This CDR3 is CSARGPLPVGGRKETQYF. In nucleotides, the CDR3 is TGCAGTGCTAGGGGCCCCCTTCCGGTGGGGGGGCGCAAAGAGACCCAGTACTTC.

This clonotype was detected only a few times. The CDR3 DNA follows: TGTGCCAGCAGTGAGAGGGACAGGGGGGGCGAAAAACTGTTTTTT. It encodes CASSERDRGGEKLFF. The chain uses TRBV25-1 and TRBJ1-4, with 11 bases matching TRBD1. Unmatched junction bases numbered 5, after V lost 3 bases and J lost 8 bases. Germline loops: CDR1 MGHDK, CDR2 SYGVNS. The CDR3 has 15 amino acids.

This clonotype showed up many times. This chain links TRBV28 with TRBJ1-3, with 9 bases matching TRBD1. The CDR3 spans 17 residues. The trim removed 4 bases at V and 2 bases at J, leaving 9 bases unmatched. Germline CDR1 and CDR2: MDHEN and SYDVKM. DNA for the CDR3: TGTGCCAGCAGTTCGGGACAGGGCTCTCGTACTGGAAACACCATATATTTT. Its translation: CASSSGQGSRTGNTIYF.

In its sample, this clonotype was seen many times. Here the CDR3 DNA reads TGTGCCAGCAGGGCAGTGAGTACCGACTACGAGCAGTACTTC. Its translation: CASRAVSTDYEQYF. The chain uses TRBV2 and TRBJ2-7, with D unclear. This CDR3 has 14 amino acids. Trimming removed 6 bases at V and 3 bases at J, with 15 bases between. Germline V gene sequence: CDR1 SNHLY, CDR2 FYNNEI.

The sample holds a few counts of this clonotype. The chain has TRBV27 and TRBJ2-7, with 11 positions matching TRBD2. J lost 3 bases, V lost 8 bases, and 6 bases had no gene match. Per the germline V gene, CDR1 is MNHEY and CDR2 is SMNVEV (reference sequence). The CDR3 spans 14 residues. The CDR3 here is CASGVTSGVYEQYF. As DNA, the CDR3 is TGTGCCAGCGGAGTGACTAGCGGGGTCTACGAGCAGTACTTC.

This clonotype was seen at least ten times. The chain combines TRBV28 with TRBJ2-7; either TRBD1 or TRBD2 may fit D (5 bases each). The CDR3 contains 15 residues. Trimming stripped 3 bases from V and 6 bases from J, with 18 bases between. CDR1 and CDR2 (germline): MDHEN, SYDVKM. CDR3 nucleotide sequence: TGTGCCAGCAGTTTTTCACTAGTAAGGGGCTCCGAGCAGTACTTC. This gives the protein CASSFSLVRGSEQYF.

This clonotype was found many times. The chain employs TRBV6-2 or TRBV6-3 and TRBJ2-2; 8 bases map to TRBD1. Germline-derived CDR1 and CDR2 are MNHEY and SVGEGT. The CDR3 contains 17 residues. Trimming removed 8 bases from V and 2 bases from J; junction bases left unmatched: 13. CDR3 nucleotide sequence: TGTGCCAGCGGATCCGGACAGGGCCGACTTAACACCGGGGAGCTGTTTTTT. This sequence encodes CASGSGQGRLNTGELFF.

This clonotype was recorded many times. The CDR3 sequence is CASSSFPVHREKGRSPLHF. DNA for the CDR3: TGTGCCAGCAGTTCATTCCCTGTGCACAGGGAGAAGGGTCGTTCACCCCTCCACTTT. The chain has TRBV6-2 or TRBV6-3 and TRBJ1-6, with D possibly being TRBD1 (6 bases). CDR1 and CDR2 (germline): MNHEY, SVGEGT. The CDR3 sequence is 19 residues long. Trimming took off 4 bases at V and 9 bases at J, with 28 bases between the two ends.